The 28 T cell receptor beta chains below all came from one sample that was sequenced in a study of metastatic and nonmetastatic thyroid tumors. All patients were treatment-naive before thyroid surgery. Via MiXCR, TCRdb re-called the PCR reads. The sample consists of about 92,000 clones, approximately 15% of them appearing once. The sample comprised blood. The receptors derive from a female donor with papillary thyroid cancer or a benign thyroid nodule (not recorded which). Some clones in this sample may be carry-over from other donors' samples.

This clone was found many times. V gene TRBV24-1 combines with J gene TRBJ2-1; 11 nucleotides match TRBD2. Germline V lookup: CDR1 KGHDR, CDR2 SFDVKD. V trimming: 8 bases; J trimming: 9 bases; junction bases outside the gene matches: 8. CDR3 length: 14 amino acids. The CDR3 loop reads CATKASGGNGEQFF. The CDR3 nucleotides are TGTGCCACCAAGGCTAGCGGGGGGAATGGTGAGCAGTTCTTC.

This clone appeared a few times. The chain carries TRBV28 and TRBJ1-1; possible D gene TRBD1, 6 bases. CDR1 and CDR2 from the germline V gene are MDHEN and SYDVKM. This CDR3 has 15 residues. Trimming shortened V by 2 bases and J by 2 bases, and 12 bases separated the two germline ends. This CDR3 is CASSLGGRANTEAFF. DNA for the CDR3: TGTGCCAGCAGTTTAGGGGGGCGGGCAAACACTGAAGCTTTCTTT.

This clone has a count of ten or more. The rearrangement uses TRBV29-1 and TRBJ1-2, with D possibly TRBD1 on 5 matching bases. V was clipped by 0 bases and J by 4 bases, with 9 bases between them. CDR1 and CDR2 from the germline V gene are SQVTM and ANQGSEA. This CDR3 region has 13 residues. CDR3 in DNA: TGCAGCGTTGAAGATTACAGGACCTATGGCTACACCTTC. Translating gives CSVEDYRTYGYTF.

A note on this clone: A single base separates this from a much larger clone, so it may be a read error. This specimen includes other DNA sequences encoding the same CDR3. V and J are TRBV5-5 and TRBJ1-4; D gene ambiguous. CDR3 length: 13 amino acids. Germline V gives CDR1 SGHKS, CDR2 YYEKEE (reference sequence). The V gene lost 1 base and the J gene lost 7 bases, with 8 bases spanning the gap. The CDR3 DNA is TGTGCCAGCAGCTTGACGGCGGGTGAAAAACTGTTTTTT. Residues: CASSLTAGEKLFF.

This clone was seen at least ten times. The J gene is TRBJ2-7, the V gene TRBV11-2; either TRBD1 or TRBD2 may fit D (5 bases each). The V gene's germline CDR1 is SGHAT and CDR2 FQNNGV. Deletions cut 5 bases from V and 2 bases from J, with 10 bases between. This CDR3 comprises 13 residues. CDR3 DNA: TGTGCCAGCAGCCGGGACGGTACCTACGAGCAGTACTTC. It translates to CASSRDGTYEQYF.

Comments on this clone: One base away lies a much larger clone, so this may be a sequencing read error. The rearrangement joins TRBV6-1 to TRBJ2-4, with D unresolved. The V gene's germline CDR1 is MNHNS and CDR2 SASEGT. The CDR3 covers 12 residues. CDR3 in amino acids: CASRGLEKIQYF. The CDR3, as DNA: TGTGCCAGCAGGGGTCTTGAAAAAATTCAGTACTTC.

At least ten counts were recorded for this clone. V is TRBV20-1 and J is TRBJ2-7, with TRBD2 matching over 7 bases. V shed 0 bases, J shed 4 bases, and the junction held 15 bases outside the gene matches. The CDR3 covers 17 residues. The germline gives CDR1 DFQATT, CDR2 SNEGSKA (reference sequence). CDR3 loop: CSAREGVGAGRRYEQYF. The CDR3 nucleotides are TGCAGTGCTAGAGAGGGGGTAGGAGCGGGGCGACGTTACGAGCAGTACTTC.

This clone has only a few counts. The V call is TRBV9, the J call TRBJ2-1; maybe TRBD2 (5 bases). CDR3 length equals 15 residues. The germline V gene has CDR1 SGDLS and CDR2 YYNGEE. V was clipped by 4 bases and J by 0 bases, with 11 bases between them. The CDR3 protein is CASSPGVSSYNEQFF. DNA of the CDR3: TGTGCCAGCAGCCCCGGGGTAAGCTCCTACAATGAGCAGTTCTTC.

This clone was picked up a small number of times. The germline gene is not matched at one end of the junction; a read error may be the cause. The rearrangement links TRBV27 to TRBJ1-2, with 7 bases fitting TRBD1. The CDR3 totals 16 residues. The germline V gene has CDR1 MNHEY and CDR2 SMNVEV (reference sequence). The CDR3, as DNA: TGCGCCAGCAGTTTGTTTGTGACAGGGACTAACTATGGCTACACCTTC. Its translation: CASSLFVTGTNYGYTF.

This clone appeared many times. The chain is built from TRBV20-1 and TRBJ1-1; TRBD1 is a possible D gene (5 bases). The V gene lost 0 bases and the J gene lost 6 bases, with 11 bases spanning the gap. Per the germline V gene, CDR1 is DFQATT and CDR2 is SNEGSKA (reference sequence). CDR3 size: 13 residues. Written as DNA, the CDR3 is TGCAGTGCTAGAGATCGTACGGGGGCTGAAGCTTTCTTT. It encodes CSARDRTGAEAFF.

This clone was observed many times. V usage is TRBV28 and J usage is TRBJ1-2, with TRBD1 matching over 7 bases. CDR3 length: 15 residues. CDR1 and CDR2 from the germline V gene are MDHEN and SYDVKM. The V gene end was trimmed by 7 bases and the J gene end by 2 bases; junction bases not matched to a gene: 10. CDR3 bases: TGTGCCAGCACCTTCCACAGGGGACCCAACTATGGCTACACCTTC. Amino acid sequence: CASTFHRGPNYGYTF.

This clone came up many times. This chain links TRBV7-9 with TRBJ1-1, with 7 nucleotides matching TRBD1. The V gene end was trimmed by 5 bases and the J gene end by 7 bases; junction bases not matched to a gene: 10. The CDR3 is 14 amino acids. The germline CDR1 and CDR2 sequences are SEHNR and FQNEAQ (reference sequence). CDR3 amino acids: CASSRRGASGEAFF. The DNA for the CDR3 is TGTGCCAGCAGCCGCAGGGGGGCGTCCGGTGAAGCTTTCTTT. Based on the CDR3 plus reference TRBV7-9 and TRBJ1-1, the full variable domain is DTGVSQNPRHKITKRGQNVTFRCDPISEHNRLYWYRQTLGQGPEFLTYFQNEAQLEKSRLLSDRFSAERPKGSFSTLEIQRTEQGDSAMYLCASSRRGASGEAFFGQGTRLTVV.

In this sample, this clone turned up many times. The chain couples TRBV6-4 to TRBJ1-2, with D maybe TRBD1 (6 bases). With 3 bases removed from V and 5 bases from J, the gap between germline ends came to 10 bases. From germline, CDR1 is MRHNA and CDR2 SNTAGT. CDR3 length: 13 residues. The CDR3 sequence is CASSESQGYGYTF. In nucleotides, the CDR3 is TGTGCCAGCAGTGAATCACAGGGTTATGGCTACACCTTC.

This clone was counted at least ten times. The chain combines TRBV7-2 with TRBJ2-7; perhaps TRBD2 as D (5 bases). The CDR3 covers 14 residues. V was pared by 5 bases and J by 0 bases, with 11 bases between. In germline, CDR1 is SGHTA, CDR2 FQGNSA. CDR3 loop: CASSAGLSSYEQYF. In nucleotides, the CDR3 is TGTGCCAGCAGCGCGGGCCTTAGCTCCTACGAGCAGTACTTC.

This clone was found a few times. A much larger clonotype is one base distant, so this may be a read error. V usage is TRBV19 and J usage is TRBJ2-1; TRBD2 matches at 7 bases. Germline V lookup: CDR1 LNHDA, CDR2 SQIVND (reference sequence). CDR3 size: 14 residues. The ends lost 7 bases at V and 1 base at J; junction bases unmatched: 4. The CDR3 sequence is CASTIGGSYNEQFF. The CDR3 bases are TGTGCCAGTACTATCGGGGGGTCCTACAATGAGCAGTTCTTC.

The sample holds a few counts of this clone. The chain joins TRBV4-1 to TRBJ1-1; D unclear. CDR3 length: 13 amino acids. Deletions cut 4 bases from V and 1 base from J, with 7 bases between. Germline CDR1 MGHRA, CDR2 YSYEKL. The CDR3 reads CASSPPENTEAFF. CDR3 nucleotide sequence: TGCGCCAGCAGCCCACCGGAGAACACTGAAGCTTTCTTT.

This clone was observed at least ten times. CDR3 protein: CASSSSTGRAYEQYF. The CDR3 nucleotides are TGTGCCAGCAGTTCCTCGACAGGAAGGGCTTACGAGCAGTACTTC. This chain connects TRBV7-9 to TRBJ2-7; D is perhaps TRBD1 (6 bases). CDR1 is SEHNR and CDR2 is FQNEAQ in the germline V gene (reference sequence). This CDR3 has 15 residues. Trimming shortened V by 6 bases and J by 4 bases, and 19 bases separated the two germline ends.

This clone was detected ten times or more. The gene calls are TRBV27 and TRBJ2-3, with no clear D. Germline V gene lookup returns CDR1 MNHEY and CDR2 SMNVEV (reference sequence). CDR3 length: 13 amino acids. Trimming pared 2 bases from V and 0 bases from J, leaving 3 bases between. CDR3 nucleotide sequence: TGTGCCAGCAGTTTAGTCAGCACAGATACGCAGTATTTT. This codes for CASSLVSTDTQYF.

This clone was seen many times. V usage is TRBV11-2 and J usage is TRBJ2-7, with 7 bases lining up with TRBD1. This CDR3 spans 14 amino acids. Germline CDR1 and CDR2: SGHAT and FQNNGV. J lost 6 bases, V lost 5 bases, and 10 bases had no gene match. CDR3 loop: CASSNAGGPTEQYF. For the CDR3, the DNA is TGTGCCAGCAGCAACGCAGGGGGACCGACCGAGCAGTACTTC. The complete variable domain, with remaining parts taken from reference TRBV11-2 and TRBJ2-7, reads EAGVAQSPRYKIIEKRQSVAFWCNPISGHATLYWYQQILGQGPKLLIQFQNNGVVDDSQLPKDRFSAERLKGVDSTLKIQPAKLEDSAVYLCASSNAGGPTEQYFGPGTRLTVT.

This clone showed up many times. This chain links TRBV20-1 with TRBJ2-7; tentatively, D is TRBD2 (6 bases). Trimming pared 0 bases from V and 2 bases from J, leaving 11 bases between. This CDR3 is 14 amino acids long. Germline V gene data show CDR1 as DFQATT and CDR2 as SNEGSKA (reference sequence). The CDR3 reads CSARDLTRTYEQYF. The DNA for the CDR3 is TGCAGTGCTAGAGATTTGACTAGGACCTACGAGCAGTACTTC.

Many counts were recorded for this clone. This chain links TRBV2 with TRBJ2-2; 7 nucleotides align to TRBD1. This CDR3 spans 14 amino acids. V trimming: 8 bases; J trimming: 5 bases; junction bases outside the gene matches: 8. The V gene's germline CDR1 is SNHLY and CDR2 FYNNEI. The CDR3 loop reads CASREQGPTGELFF. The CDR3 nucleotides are TGTGCCAGCCGCGAACAGGGGCCAACCGGGGAGCTGTTTTTT.

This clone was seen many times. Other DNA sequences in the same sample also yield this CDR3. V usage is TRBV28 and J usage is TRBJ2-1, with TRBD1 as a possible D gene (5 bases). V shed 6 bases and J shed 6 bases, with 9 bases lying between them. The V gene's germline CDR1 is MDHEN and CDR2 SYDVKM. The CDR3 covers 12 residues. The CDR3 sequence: CASREGVNEQFF. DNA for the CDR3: TGTGCCAGCAGGGAAGGGGTCAATGAGCAGTTCTTC.

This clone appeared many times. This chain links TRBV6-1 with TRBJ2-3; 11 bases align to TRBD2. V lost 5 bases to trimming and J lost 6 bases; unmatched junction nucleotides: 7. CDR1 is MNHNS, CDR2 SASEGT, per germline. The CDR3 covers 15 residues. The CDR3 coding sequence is TGTGCCAGCAGTTTGGTAGCGGGGGGGGTTGATACGCAGTATTTT. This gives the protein CASSLVAGGVDTQYF.

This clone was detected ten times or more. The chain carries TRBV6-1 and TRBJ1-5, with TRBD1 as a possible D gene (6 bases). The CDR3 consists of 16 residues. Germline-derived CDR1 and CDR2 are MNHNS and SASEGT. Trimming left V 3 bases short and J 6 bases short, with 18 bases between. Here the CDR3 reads CASSEGAALASQPQHF. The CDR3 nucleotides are TGTGCCAGCAGTGAGGGGGCCGCCCTAGCAAGTCAGCCCCAGCATTTT.

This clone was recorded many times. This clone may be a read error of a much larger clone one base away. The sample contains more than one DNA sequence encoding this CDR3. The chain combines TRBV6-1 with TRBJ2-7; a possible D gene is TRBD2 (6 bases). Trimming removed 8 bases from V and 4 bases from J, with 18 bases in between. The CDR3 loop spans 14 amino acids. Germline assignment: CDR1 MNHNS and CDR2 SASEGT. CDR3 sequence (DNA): TGTGCCAGCTCCCCAGCCGGGACTTCTTACGAGCAGTACTTC. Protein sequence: CASSPAGTSYEQYF.

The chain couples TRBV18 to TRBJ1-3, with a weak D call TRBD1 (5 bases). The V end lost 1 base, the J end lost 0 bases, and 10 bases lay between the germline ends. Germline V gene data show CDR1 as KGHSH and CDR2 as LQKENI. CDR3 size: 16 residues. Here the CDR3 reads CASSPRKDSSGNTIYF. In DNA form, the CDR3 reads TGTGCCAGCTCACCACGAAAAGACAGCTCTGGAAACACCATATATTTT.

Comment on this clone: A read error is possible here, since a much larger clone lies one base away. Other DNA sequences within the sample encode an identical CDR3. As DNA, the CDR3 is TGTGCCAGTAGTATGGTAGGACTAGCGGGGGGCAGCTCCTACAATGAGCAGTTCTTC. Its translation is CASSMVGLAGGSSYNEQFF. The chain combines TRBV19 with TRBJ2-1, with 14 bases matching TRBD2. Per the germline V gene, CDR1 is LNHDA and CDR2 is SQIVND (reference sequence). The CDR3 is 19 residues long. Losses at the gene ends were 3 bases for V and 0 bases for J; bases not matched to a gene: 7.

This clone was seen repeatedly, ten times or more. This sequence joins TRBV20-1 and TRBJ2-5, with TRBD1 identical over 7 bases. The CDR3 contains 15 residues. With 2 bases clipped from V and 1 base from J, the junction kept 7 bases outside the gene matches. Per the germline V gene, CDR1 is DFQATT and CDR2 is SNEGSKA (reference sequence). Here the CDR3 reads CSARPGTAFQETQYF. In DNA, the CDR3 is TGCAGTGCTAGACCTGGGACAGCATTCCAAGAGACCCAGTACTTC.